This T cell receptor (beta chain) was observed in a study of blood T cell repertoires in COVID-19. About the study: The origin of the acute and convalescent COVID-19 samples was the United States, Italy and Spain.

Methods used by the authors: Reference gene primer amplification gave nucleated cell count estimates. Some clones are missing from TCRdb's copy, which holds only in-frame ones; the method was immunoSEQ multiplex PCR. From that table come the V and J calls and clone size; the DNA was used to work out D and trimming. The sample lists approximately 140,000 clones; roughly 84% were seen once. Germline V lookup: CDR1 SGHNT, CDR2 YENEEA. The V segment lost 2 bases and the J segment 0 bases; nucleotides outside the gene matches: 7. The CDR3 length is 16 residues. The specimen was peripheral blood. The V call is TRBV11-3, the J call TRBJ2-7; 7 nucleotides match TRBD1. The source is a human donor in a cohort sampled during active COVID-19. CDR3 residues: CASSLSPDRSSYEQYF. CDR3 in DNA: TGTGCCAGCAGCTTAAGTCCGGACAGGAGCTCCTACGAGCAGTACTTC.